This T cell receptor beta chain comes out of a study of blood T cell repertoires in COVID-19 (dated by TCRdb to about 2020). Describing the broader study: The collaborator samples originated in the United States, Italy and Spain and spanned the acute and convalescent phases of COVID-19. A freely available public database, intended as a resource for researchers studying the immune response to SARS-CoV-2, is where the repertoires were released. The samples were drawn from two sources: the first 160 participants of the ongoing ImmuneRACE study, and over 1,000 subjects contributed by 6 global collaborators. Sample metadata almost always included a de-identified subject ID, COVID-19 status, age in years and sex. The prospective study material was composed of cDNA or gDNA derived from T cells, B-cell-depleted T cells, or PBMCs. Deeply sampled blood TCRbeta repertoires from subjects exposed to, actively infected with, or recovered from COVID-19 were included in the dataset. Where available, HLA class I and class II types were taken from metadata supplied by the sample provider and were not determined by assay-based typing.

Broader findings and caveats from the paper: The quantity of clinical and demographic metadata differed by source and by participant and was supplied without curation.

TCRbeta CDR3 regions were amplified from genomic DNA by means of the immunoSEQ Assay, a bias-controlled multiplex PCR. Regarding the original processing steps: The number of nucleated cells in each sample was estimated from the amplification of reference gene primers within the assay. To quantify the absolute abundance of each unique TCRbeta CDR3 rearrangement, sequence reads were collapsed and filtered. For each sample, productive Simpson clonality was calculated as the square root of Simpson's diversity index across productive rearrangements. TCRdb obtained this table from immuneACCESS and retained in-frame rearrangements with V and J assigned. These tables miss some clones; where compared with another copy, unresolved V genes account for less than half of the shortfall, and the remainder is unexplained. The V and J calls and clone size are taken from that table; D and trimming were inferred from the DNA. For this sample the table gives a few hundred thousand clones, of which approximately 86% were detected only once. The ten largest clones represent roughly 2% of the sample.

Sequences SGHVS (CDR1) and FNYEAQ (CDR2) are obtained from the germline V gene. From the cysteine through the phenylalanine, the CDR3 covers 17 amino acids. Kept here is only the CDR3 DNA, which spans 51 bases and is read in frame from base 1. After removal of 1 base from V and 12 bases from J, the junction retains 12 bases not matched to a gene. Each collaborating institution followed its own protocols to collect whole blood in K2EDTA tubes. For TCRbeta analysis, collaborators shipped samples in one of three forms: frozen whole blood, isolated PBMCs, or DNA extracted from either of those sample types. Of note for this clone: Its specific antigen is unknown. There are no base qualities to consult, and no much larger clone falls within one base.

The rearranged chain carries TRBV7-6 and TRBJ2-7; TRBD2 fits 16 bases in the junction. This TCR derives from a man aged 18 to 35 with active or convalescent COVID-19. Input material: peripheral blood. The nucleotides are TGTGCCAGCAGCTTAGAATCCGGGACTAGCGGGAGGGCGAGGCCGTACTTC. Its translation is CASSLESGTSGRARPYF.